This TCR beta chain was obtained from a study of blood T cell repertoires in COVID-19. Study-wide context: Some COVID-19 samples were acute and others convalescent; all came from the United States, Italy and Spain. PBMCs, B-cell-depleted T cells, or T cells provided the cDNA or gDNA that made up the material.

The method was immunoSEQ multiplex PCR; TCRdb's version includes in-frame clones alone and lacks a portion of them. The sample records 45,000 to 55,000 clones, approximately 81% being singletons. The sequenced material came from peripheral blood. The receptor comes from a man aged 50-60 years with acute or convalescent COVID-19.

The CDR3 coding sequence is TGTGCCAGCAGCTCCTCGGACAGGGTGGGTGAGACCCAGTACTTC. Amino acids: CASSSSDRVGETQYF. The J gene is TRBJ2-5, the V gene TRBV7-6, with 8 bases fitting TRBD1. The CDR3 loop spans 15 amino acids. J was trimmed by 5 bases and V by 4 bases; bases with no gene match: 9. CDR1 is SGHVS, CDR2 FNYEAQ, per germline.